Described below is a single T cell receptor beta chain sequence and its context. This clonotype was counted at least ten times. This receptor's antigen is unknown. No base-level quality is on record; no much larger clone is a single base apart. Stable Graves' hyperthyroidism was defined as the absence of progression to ophthalmopathy over 18 months of follow-up. The hyperthyroidism patients were between 18 and 65 years old and newly diagnosed, with a disease duration of less than 2 months. Patients with uncontrolled infections, other autoimmune diseases, pregnancy or lactation were excluded. Diagnoses were established on the basis of clinical symptoms, serum thyroxine and TRAb, thyroid ultrasound, and orbital computed tomography. Ficoll-Paque density gradient centrifugation was used to isolate PBMCs from about 9.4 ml of fresh peripheral blood. Total RNA was extracted using Trizol reagent, and RNA quality was assessed on an Agilent 2100 Bioanalyzer.

This entry comes from a study of T cells in Graves' hyperthyroidism and ophthalmopathy (dated by TCRdb to between 2018 and 2020). Regarding the complete study: Peripheral blood was sampled at the time of initial diagnosis, prior to any treatment. Thyroid tissue and blood T-cell repertoires from six or seven Graves' hyperthyroidism patients were also compared in the study. The 95 to 100 discovery patients were randomly divided into training and test sets at a 7:3 ratio. To identify TCR V-J signatures that set the groups apart, the researchers used a discovery cohort of approximately 98 patients, made up of around 40 with Graves' ophthalmopathy and 57 with stable Graves' hyperthyroidism. After sampling, hyperthyroidism patients received methimazole starting at 30 mg daily, and ophthalmopathy patients received high-dose intravenous methylprednisolone. Prospective prediction of ophthalmopathy was tested in an independent validation cohort consisting of 18 to 20 hyperthyroidism patients and 15 or so patients who later progressed to ophthalmopathy. According to the paper, TCR Vbeta CDR3 sequencing was carried out on approximately 140 peripheral blood samples, which came from 40 to 45 ophthalmopathy, around 74 hyperthyroidism and about 17 progressor patients.

TCR beta CDR3 regions were amplified from RNA transcripts. For the first round of RT-PCR on the TCR CDR3, the HTBI primer set was used together with the Qiagen OneStep RT-PCR kit. A second multiplex PCR round built the libraries, followed by size selection and purification. Paired-end sequencing of the libraries was performed with 100 bp reads on an Illumina HiSeq2000. From the authors' description of their analysis: Raw data were processed with SOAPnuke, discarding reads with adapters, uncalled bases, mean Phred below 15, or no exact constant-primer or identifier match. High-quality paired reads were merged with COPE v1.2.5, and unique nucleotide sequences were defined as clonotypes. MiTCR v1.1 was used to align the clonotypes against IMGT TRBV, TRBD and TRBJ reference segments. Analysis was restricted to V-J combinations with a frequency above 0.0001, which covered approximately 99% of repertoires. The TCS score was defined as F50 (clonal expansion) divided by E x V (chaos), with BLOSUM62-based TCRdist calculated between CDR3 peptides within each V-J. Welch's t-statistics and random forest reduced 514 V-J features to 13, which were used in a naive Bayes classifier (R e1071). The raw public reads went through TCRdb reprocessing: fastp at Q25, MiXCR clone calling, in-frame beta chains kept. Identical CDR3 protein sequences are pooled into one entry, listed with their most common genes and DNA. These V and J calls originate from TCRdb's pipeline instead of the authors' own analysis. Here the sample has over 300,000 distinct CDR3 sequences; approximately 15% occur a single time. Clones ranked in the top ten supply more than 9.5% of the sample.

The cysteine opens and the phenylalanine closes a CDR3 of 13 amino acids. The DNA shown is the 39-base CDR3, in frame from base 1. Per the germline V gene, SGHTA is the CDR1 and FQGNSA is the CDR2. The junction carries 8 bases between V and J, which are trimmed by 3 bases and 3 bases respectively. Beyond this particular receptor, the publication reports: Ophthalmopathy was separated from stable hyperthyroidism by a 13 V-J signature model, with approximately 89% sensitivity and 81% to 82% specificity obtained in cross-validation and 80%/75% obtained in testing. In validation, the model predicted progression to ophthalmopathy a median of approximately 6.3 months before onset, with over 60% sensitivity and more than 72% specificity. Most expanded thyroid clonotypes (frequency above 0.001) were also detected in blood, a finding suggesting that blood repertoires may reflect thyroid immune responses. No statistical method was used to fix the sample size in advance, and group allocation was not hidden from the investigators.

The sequenced sample was blood. The receptor chain draws on TRBV7-2 and TRBJ1-2; no confident D gene assignment can be made. The clonotype originates from an older woman with Graves' hyperthyroidism. The CDR3 reads as follows: CASSFTLDYGYTF. The DNA sequence is TGTGCCAGCAGCTTCACCCTGGACTATGGCTACACCTTC.